This T cell receptor (beta chain) was observed in a study of identical twins. V was trimmed by 5 bases and J by 1 base, leaving 15 bases between them. The CDR3 consists of 16 residues. TCRdb re-derived calls from the 5' RACE reads in MiXCR, one entry per CDR3 protein. Among roughly 480,000 distinct CDR3 sequences listed, 20% to 25% were seen once. This clonotype was seen more than once but under ten times. A further study also used this sample, focusing on T cells expressing NK-cell markers.

This TCR came from a woman aged 18-29 years in good health. Sequences were obtained from CD4+ T cells sorted from blood. The chain joins TRBV12-3 or TRBV12-4 to TRBJ1-5; D perhaps matches TRBD1 (5 bases). The CDR3 coding sequence is TGTGCCAGCAGTCCAGGAGAAGGGGTAAGCAATCAGCCCCAGCATTTT. This translates into CASSPGEGVSNQPQHF.